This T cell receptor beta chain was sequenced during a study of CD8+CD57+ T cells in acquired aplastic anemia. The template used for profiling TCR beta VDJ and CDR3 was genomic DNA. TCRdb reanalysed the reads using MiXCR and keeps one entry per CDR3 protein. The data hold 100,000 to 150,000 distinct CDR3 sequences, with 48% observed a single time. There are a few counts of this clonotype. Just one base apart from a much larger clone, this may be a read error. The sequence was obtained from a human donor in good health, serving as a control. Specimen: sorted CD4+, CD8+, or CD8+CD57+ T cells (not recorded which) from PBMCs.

The CDR3 DNA sequence: TGTGCCAGCAGCTCCTCCCGGGACAGGGTAAACGAGCAGTACTTC. Encoded protein: CASSSSRDRVNEQYF. This chain joins TRBV7-9 and TRBJ2-7, with 9 bases matching TRBD1. The V gene's germline CDR1 is SEHNR and CDR2 FQNEAQ (reference sequence). V lost 4 bases, J lost 5 bases, and 9 bases stayed unmatched. The CDR3 sequence is 15 residues long.